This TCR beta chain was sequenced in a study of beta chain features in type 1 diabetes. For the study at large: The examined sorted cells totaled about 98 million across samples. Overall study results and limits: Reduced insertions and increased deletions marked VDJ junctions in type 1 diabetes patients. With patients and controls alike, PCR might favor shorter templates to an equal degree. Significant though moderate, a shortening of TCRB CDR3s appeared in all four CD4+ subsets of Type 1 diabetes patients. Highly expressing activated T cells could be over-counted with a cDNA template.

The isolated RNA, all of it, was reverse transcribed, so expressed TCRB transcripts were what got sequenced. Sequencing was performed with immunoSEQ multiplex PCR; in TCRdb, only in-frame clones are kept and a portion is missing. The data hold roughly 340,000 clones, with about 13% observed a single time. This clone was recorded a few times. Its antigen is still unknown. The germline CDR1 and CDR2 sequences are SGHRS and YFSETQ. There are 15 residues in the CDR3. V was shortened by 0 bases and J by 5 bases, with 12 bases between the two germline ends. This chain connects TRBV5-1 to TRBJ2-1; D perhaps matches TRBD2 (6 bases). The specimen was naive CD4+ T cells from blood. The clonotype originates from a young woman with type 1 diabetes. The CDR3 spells CASSLVRERNNEQFF. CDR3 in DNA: TGCGCCAGCAGCTTGGTACGGGAGAGGAACAATGAGCAGTTCTTC.